One and the same sample provided the 11 T cell receptor beta chains below, sequenced in a study of PD-L1 blockade in urothelial cancer. TCRdb's table, derived via immunoSEQ multiplex PCR, lists solely in-frame clones and lacks some. The table includes 25,000 to 30,000 clones, around 87% detected once. The specimen comprised PBMCs, sampled around atezolizumab (anti-PD-L1) treatment. These receptors were obtained from a man aged 50-60 years with urothelial cancer.

V is TRBV7-2 and J is TRBJ1-2, with D perhaps TRBD1 (6 bases). Germline CDR1 is SGHTA and CDR2 is FQGNSA. The germline V and J ends were trimmed by 3 bases and 5 bases, with 7 bases remaining between them. The CDR3 is 12 residues long. The CDR3 loop is CASSFQGYGYTF. The CDR3 bases are TGTGCCAGCAGCTTCCAGGGGTATGGCTACACCTTC.

The chain recombines TRBV2 with TRBJ2-3; D is unresolved. CDR3 length: 11 residues. Trimming stripped 5 bases from V and 4 bases from J, with 4 bases between. The germline V gene has CDR1 SNHLY and CDR2 FYNNEI. The DNA for the CDR3 is TGTGCCAGCAGTTCGGCAGATACGCAGTATTTT. Amino acids: CASSSADTQYF.

The rearrangement uses TRBV30 and TRBJ1-3, with 12 nucleotides matching TRBD1. J was trimmed by 6 bases and V by 3 bases; bases with no gene match: 6. Germline CDR1 GTSNPN, CDR2 SVGIG (reference sequence). The CDR3 covers 15 residues. CDR3 amino acids: CAWRTGTGGPNTIYF. The CDR3 DNA sequence: TGTGCCTGGAGAACCGGGACAGGGGGCCCAAACACCATATATTTT. Filled out from reference TRBV30 and TRBJ1-3, the complete variable domain reads SQTIHQWPATLVQPVGSPLSLECTVEGTSNPNLYWYRQAAGRGLQLLFYSVGIGQISSEVPQNLSASRPQDRQFILSSKKLLLSDSGFYLCAWRTGTGGPNTIYFGEGSWLTVV.

V usage is TRBV4-1 and J usage is TRBJ1-2; D is unresolved. The CDR3 extends over 15 amino acids. V was pared by 1 base and J by 2 bases, with 11 bases between. Looked up from germline, CDR1 is MGHRA and CDR2 is YSYEKL. CDR3 in DNA: TGCGCCAGCAGCCAAGGTGAAAGGGAGAACTATGGCTACACCTTC. Residues: CASSQGERENYGYTF.

The rearrangement uses TRBV6-4 and TRBJ2-1, with 8 positions matching TRBD2. CDR3 size: 15 residues. V shed 3 bases and J 3 bases; nucleotides not matched to a gene: 4. The germline CDR1 and CDR2 sequences are MRHNA and SNTAGT. The CDR3 spells CASSESGGGYNEQFF. The CDR3 coding sequence is TGTGCCAGCAGTGAATCGGGAGGGGGCTACAATGAGCAGTTCTTC.

This clone has just one count. This chain joins TRBV30 and TRBJ1-2, with D tentatively TRBD1 (6 bases). V was cut by 4 bases and J by 2 bases, with 14 bases left in between. Per the germline V gene, CDR1 is GTSNPN and CDR2 is SVGIG (reference sequence). The CDR3 has 14 residues. The CDR3 spells CAWTQTDRNYGYTF. The CDR3 coding sequence is TGTGCCTGGACTCAAACCGACAGGAACTATGGCTACACCTTC. Looking up the rest from reference TRBV30 and TRBJ1-2 gives the full variable domain: SQTIHQWPATLVQPVGSPLSLECTVEGTSNPNLYWYRQAAGRGLQLLFYSVGIGQISSEVPQNLSASRPQDRQFILSSKKLLLSDSGFYLCAWTQTDRNYGYTFGSGTRLTVV.

This chain uses TRBV10-3 with TRBJ2-3; 13 nucleotides align to TRBD2. This CDR3 region has 17 residues. The V gene end was trimmed by 0 bases and the J gene end by 2 bases; junction bases not matched to a gene: 2. Germline CDR1 ENHRY, CDR2 SYGVKD. In DNA form, the CDR3 reads TGTGCCATCAGTGAGTCAGGGACTAGCGGGATCACAGATACGCAGTATTTT. It yields the protein CAISESGTSGITDTQYF.

This clone was found once. The chain uses TRBV5-4 and TRBJ2-2; 12 bases align to TRBD2. Looked up from germline, CDR1 is SGHNT and CDR2 is YYREEE (reference sequence). This CDR3 has 17 amino acids. Germline trimming cut 0 bases from V and 6 bases from J; bases unmatched to any gene: 6. This CDR3 reads CASSLAPLAGGPGELFF. CDR3 in DNA: TGTGCCAGCAGCTTGGCCCCTCTAGCGGGGGGGCCCGGGGAGCTGTTTTTT.

This clone was picked up one time. The J gene is TRBJ2-3, the V gene TRBV5-4; D is unresolved. The CDR3 spans 13 residues. The germline gives CDR1 SGHNT, CDR2 YYREEE (reference sequence). The V end was cut by 0 bases, the J end by 4 bases, with 6 bases between. CDR3: CASSLGGADTQYF. For the CDR3, the DNA is TGTGCCAGCAGCTTGGGTGGAGCAGATACGCAGTATTTT. The full variable domain, its missing parts supplied by reference TRBV5-4 and TRBJ2-3, is ETGVTQSPTHLIKTRGQQVTLRCSSQSGHNTVSWYQQALGQGPQFIFQYYREEENGRGNFPPRFSGLQFPNYSSELNVNALELDDSALYLCASSLGGADTQYFGPGTRLTVL.

The chain links TRBV6-5 to TRBJ1-2; D is perhaps TRBD1 (5 bases). Germline CDR1 MNHEY, CDR2 SVGAGI. Trimming removed 2 bases from V and 4 bases from J, with 11 bases in between. The CDR3 consists of 14 residues. The CDR3 sequence is CASSYGEGLYGYTF. The CDR3 nucleotides are TGTGCCAGCAGTTACGGTGAGGGACTCTATGGCTACACCTTC.

The chain has TRBV7-9 and TRBJ2-7; D unclear. Trimming took off 4 bases at V and 3 bases at J, with 10 bases between the two ends. This CDR3 region has 13 residues. In germline, CDR1 is SEHNR, CDR2 FQNEAQ (reference sequence). The CDR3 is CASSSSPYYEQYF. The CDR3 DNA reads TGTGCCAGCAGCTCTTCCCCCTACTACGAGCAGTACTTC.